The subject of this entry is one T cell receptor (beta chain). Only in-frame clones appear in the TCRdb table, and some are missing; sequencing was by immunoSEQ multiplex PCR. This sample has about 410,000 clones; 86% occur once, and the top ten carry over 1.3%. The junction had 5 bases not matched to a gene; V was cut back by 2 bases and J by 3 bases. The CDR3 has 16 amino acids. Germline values: CDR1 KGHSH, CDR2 LQKENI. This sample stems from a study of blood T cell repertoires in COVID-19. The gene calls are TRBV18 and TRBJ1-1, with 11 bases lining up with TRBD1. The sample comprised peripheral blood. This clonotype was sampled from a woman aged 30 to 39 with active or convalescent COVID-19. CDR3 sequence reads: CASSPNSGQGDTEAFF. As DNA, the CDR3 is TGTGCCAGCTCACCAAACTCGGGACAGGGGGACACTGAAGCTTTCTTT.